This entry lists 5 T cell receptor beta chains sequenced from one sample in a study of T-cell memory formation after mild COVID-19. TCRdb re-called the 5' RACE reads through MiXCR, storing one row per CDR3 protein. This table has around 250,000 distinct CDR3 sequences, approximately 15% appearing once. Specimen: PBMCs or a T cell subset sorted from them (not recorded which). The receptors derive from an adult woman who had mild COVID-19 (a few samples of this study predate the infection). Cell type and time point are not known.

This clonotype was picked up a small number of times. The chain is built from TRBV7-8 and TRBJ1-2; maybe TRBD1 (6 bases). Per the germline V gene, CDR1 is SGHVS and CDR2 is FQNEAQ. The CDR3 loop spans 12 amino acids. V was clipped by 4 bases and J by 6 bases, with 9 bases between them. The CDR3 nucleotides read TGTGCCAGCAGCTGGGGGCGGGATGGCTACACCTTC. Protein: CASSWGRDGYTF.

The chain combines TRBV7-2 with TRBJ2-7; D call uncertain. Germline lookup yields CDR1 SGHTA and CDR2 FQGNSA. The CDR3 covers 16 residues. Deletions cut 1 base from V and 5 bases from J, with 18 bases between. For the CDR3, the DNA is TGTGCCAGCAGCTTAGATCGGTTCCCTAATTCCCACGAGCAGTACTTC. Amino acids: CASSLDRFPNSHEQYF.

There are a few counts of this clonotype. The chain uses TRBV3-1 and TRBJ2-5; 13 nucleotides line up with TRBD2. The CDR3 runs to 15 residues. Germline values: CDR1 LGHDT, CDR2 YNNKEL (reference sequence). With 10 bases clipped from V and 1 base from J, the junction kept 6 bases outside the gene matches. The CDR3 here is CATRTSGGPQETQYF. CDR3 DNA: TGTGCCACTCGGACTAGCGGGGGACCCCAAGAGACCCAGTACTTC.

This rearrangement joins TRBV9 to TRBJ2-7, with 9 bases aligning to TRBD1. Germline CDR1 and CDR2: SGDLS and YYNGEE. The junction had 6 bases not matched to a gene; V was cut back by 0 bases and J by 5 bases. The CDR3 extends over 15 amino acids. The CDR3 coding sequence is TGTGCCAGCAGCGTAGTGGGACAGGGTGGCCACGAGCAGTACTTC. This codes for CASSVVGQGGHEQYF.

This clonotype was counted only a few times. The genes are TRBV6-2 or TRBV6-3 and TRBJ2-1, with TRBD2 identical over 9 bases. The CDR3 covers 16 residues. Germline V lookup: CDR1 MNHEY, CDR2 SVGEGT. Trimming cost V 4 bases and J 6 bases; bases outside gene matches: 10. CDR3 sequence reads: CASSSIAGEFPNEQFF. CDR3 DNA sequence: TGTGCCAGCAGTTCAATAGCGGGAGAATTCCCCAATGAGCAGTTCTTC.